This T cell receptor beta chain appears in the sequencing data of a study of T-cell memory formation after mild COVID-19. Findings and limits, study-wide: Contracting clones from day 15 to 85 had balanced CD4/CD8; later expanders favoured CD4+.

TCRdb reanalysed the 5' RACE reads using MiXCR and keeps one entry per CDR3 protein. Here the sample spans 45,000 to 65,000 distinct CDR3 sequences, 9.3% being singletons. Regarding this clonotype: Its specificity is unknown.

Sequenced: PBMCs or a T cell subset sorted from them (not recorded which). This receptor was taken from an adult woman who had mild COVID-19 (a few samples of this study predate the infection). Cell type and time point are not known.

CDR3 sequence (DNA): TGTGCCATCAGTGAGTCGACGGGGAGGGGAATGGATGAAAAACTGTTTTTT. This codes for CAISESTGRGMDEKLFF. The chain links TRBV10-3 to TRBJ1-4; maybe TRBD1 (5 bases). This CDR3 spans 17 amino acids. In germline, CDR1 is ENHRY, CDR2 SYGVKD. V was clipped by 0 bases and J by 6 bases, with 17 bases between them.